This T cell receptor beta chain was sequenced for a study of T-cell memory formation after mild COVID-19. Germline assignment: CDR1 KGHSH and CDR2 LQKENI. Between the trimmed V and J ends, which lost 5 bases and 7 bases, there was a span of 18 bases. The CDR3 length is 15 residues. The sample holds many counts of this clonotype. TCRdb re-derived calls from the 5' RACE reads in MiXCR, one entry per CDR3 protein. The sample has a few hundred thousand distinct CDR3 sequences; around 26% are singletons. The specimen sequenced was PBMCs or a T cell subset sorted from them (not recorded which). The chain uses TRBV18 and TRBJ2-1; D possibly matches TRBD1 or TRBD2 (5 bases each). The receptor was isolated from an adult woman who had mild COVID-19 (a few samples of this study predate the infection). Cell type and time point are not known. The CDR3 spells CASSIGQGKRNEQFF. In DNA form, the CDR3 reads TGTGCCAGCTCAATCGGGCAGGGAAAGCGGAATGAGCAGTTCTTC.